The present T cell receptor (beta chain) was sequenced within a study of T cells in Graves' hyperthyroidism and ophthalmopathy. Overall study results and limits: The authors' 13 V-J model separated ophthalmopathy from stable hyperthyroidism.

This clonotype showed up just a few times. The antigen is unknown. Germline CDR1 and CDR2: MNHEY and SMNVEV (reference sequence). J lost 1 base, V lost 5 bases, and 6 bases had no gene match. CDR3 size: 16 residues. Amplification targeted TCR beta CDR3 regions from RNA transcripts. First-round RT-PCR with HTBI primers amplified the TCR CDR3 region. TCRdb independently ran MiXCR on the multiplex PCR reads; one entry per CDR3 protein. The sample gives about 480,000 distinct CDR3 sequences, over 13% of which show up once; around a sixth is in the top ten. V usage is TRBV27 and J usage is TRBJ2-1; 9 bases line up with TRBD2. This TCR came from a woman aged 18 to 35 with Graves' hyperthyroidism. Material for sequencing was blood. The CDR3 DNA reads TGTGCCAGCAGTACGGGACTAGCCCTATCCTACAATGAGCAGTTCTTC. Its protein product is CASSTGLALSYNEQFF.